This TCR beta chain was observed in a study of graft-versus-host responses after intestinal transplantation. On this clone: The antigen is unknown.

TCRdb's table, derived via immunoSEQ multiplex PCR, lists solely in-frame clones and lacks some. The profile covers 100,000 to 120,000 clones, with 90% to 95% appearing a single time and approximately 0.49% taken by the ten largest. Sequenced here: unstimulated CD8+ T cells sorted from spleen or lymph node cells, sampled before intestinal transplant. The clonotype was recovered from a human donor who received an intestinal transplant.

This CDR3 is CASSLAGGLTYNEQFF. CDR3 DNA sequence: TGCGCCAGCAGCTTGGCTGGGGGCCTCACCTACAATGAGCAGTTCTTC. The chain employs TRBV5-1 and TRBJ2-1, with a tentative D call TRBD1 (6 bases). The CDR3 consists of 16 residues. Germline CDR1 is SGHRS and CDR2 is YFSETQ. The ends were cut back, 0 bases at V and 2 bases at J, with 12 bases in the middle.